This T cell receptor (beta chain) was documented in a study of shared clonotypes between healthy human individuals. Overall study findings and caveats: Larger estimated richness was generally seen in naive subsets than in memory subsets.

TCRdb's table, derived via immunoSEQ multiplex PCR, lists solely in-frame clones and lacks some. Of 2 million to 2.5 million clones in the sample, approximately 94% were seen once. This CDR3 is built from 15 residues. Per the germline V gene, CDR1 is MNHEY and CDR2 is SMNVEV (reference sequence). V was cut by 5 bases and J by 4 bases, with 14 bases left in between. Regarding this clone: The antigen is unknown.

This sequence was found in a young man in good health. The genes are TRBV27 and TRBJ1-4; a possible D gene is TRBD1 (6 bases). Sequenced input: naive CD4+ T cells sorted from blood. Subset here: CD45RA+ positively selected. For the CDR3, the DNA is TGTGCCAGCAGTAACCGACAGGCGCTTAATGAAAAACTGTTTTTT. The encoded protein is CASSNRQALNEKLFF.